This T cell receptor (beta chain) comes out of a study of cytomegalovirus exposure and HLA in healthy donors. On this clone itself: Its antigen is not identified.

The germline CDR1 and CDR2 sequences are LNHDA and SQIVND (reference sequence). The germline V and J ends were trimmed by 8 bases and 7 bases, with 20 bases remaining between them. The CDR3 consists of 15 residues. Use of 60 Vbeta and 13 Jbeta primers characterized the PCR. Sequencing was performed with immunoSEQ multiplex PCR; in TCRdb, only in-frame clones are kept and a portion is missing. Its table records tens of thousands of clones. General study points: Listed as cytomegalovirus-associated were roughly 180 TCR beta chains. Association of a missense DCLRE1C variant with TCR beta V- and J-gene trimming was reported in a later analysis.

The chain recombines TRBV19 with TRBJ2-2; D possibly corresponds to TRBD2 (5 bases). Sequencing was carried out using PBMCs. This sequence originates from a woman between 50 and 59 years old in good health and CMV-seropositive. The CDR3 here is CASGGMGLKGGELFF. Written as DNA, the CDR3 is TGTGCCAGTGGAGGAATGGGCCTTAAGGGCGGGGAGCTGTTTTTT. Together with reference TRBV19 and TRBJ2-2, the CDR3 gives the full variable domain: DGGITQSPKYLFRKEGQNVTLSCEQNLNHDAMYWYRQDPGQGLRLIYYSQIVNDFQKGDIAEGYSVSREKKESFPLTVTSAQKNPTAFYLCASGGMGLKGGELFFGEGSRLTVL.